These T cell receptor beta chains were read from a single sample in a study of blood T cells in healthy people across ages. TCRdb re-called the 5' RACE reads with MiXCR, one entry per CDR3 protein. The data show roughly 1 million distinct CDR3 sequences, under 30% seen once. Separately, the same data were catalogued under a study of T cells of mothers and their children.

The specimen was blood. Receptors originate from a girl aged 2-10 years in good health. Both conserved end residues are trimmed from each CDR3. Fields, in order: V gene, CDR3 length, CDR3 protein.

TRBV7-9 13 ASSPLQGARETQY
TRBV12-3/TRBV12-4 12 TSSWGYGEETQY
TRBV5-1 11 ASSFYSDNEQF
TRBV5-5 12 ASSWWTDQETQY
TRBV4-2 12 ASSQWNGVREQF
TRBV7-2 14 ASSTGAGASYNEQF
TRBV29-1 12 SVGGRAGAGELF
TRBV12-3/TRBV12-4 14 ASSSTAHSGANVLT
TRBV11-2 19 ASSLGPAGTSGTPVSYEQY
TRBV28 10 ASSPPPGHQY
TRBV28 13 ASRATGGVSTEAF
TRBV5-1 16 ASSNPGTGVITTAEAF
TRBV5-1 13 ASSQGQGVKYGYT
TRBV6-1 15 ARIGGLAGGCQETQY
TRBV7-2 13 ASRRLATSYNEQF
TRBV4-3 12 ASSQDYRNQPQH
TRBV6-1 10 TSTLDSETQY
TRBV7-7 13 ASSLGAGGGETQY
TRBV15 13 ATSNSRAHNEKLF
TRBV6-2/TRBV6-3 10 ASSYSADRPY
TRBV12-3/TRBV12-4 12 ASRRTSGENEQF
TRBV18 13 ASSLRQGFTDTQY
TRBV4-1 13 ASSPDAGTNYGYT
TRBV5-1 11 ASSQPSSYEQY
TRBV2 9 ASTMNYGYT